These 14 T cell receptor beta chains originate from one sample sequenced in a study of CD8+CD57+ T cells in acquired aplastic anemia. Both TCR beta VDJ combination and CDR3 sequence profiling were carried out. Genomic DNA was the template for this profiling. Each CDR3 protein gets one entry after TCRdb re-called the reads with MiXCR. The sample records 350,000 to 450,000 distinct CDR3 sequences, 55% to 70% being singletons. The sequenced material came from sorted CD4+, CD8+, or CD8+CD57+ T cells (not recorded which) from PBMCs. These receptors all come from a human donor in good health, serving as a control.

The V call is TRBV7-9, the J call TRBJ1-1; no definite D call. The germline gives CDR1 SEHNR, CDR2 FQNEAQ (reference sequence). The CDR3 runs 13 residues. Trimming removed 0 bases from V and 8 bases from J, with 10 bases in between. The CDR3 DNA reads TGTGCCAGCAGCTTAGCGGTCGCCGGAGAAGCTTTCTTT. Protein: CASSLAVAGEAFF.

This clonotype was seen ten or more times. The CDR3 is CSAIFQLGIITEAFF. The CDR3, as DNA: TGCAGTGCTATTTTCCAGTTAGGAATCATCACTGAAGCTTTCTTT. The V call is TRBV20-1, the J call TRBJ1-1; D ambiguous. CDR1 is DFQATT and CDR2 is SNEGSKA in the germline V gene (reference sequence). The CDR3 is 15 residues long. The V gene lost 4 bases and the J gene lost 4 bases, with 19 bases spanning the gap.

V usage is TRBV20-1 and J usage is TRBJ1-2, with D tentatively TRBD1 (6 bases). The CDR3 is 13 amino acids. The germline V gene has CDR1 DFQATT and CDR2 SNEGSKA (reference sequence). Trimming pared 5 bases from V and 4 bases from J, leaving 14 bases between. The CDR3 DNA follows: TGCAGTGCTGATTCCACAGGGTCCTATGGCTACACCTTC. Amino acid sequence: CSADSTGSYGYTF.

This clonotype has a count of ten or more. The CDR3 protein is CASSSGPSPLHF. The CDR3 nucleotides are TGTGCCAGCAGTTCGGGACCTTCACCCCTCCACTTT. The J gene is TRBJ1-6, the V gene TRBV12-3 or TRBV12-4, with D perhaps TRBD1 (5 bases). Trimming shortened V by 4 bases and J by 9 bases, and 7 bases separated the two germline ends. This CDR3 contains 12 residues.

A remark on this clonotype: The CDR3 does not end in the conserved phenylalanine or tryptophan, so this is likely a read error. Because the CDR3's place on the DNA is in doubt, the DNA is left out and the CDR3 is given as listed by TCRdb. The chain has TRBV7-2 and TRBJ1-4; the D call of TRBD1 is as the table states it, not checked on the DNA. Per germline, CDR1 SGHTA and CDR2 FQGNSA. The CDR3 region is 10 residues in length, termini included. The CDR3: CASSPQAGTG.

About this clonotype itself: A much larger clone differs from this one at a single base, so this may be a read error. This chain joins TRBV28 and TRBJ1-1; D gene ambiguous. The CDR3 totals 14 residues. Germline lookup yields CDR1 MDHEN and CDR2 SYDVKM. CDR3 sequence: CASSSDGLNTEALF. The CDR3 DNA follows: TGTGCCAGCAGTTCGGACGGCTTGAACACTGAAGCTCTCTTT.

In the case of this clonotype: A read error may account for a junction end that differs from germline. V and J are TRBV7-2 and TRBJ2-4, with TRBD2 matching over 9 bases. The CDR3 loop spans 14 amino acids. Germline V gene lookup returns CDR1 SGHTA and CDR2 FQGNSA. The CDR3 loop is CASSVVAGGRIQQF. CDR3 in DNA: TGTGCCAGCAGCGTCGTGGCGGGGGGGCGAATTCAGCAGTTC.

J is TRBJ1-5 and V is TRBV20-1; no reliable D call. This CDR3 comprises 14 residues. The V gene's germline CDR1 is DFQATT and CDR2 SNEGSKA (reference sequence). The V gene lost 6 bases and the J gene lost 7 bases, with 19 bases spanning the gap. This CDR3 reads CSATTGRDKQPQHF. The DNA for the CDR3 is TGCAGTGCCACGACGGGGAGAGATAAGCAGCCCCAGCATTTT.

CDR3 residues: CASSFPDGGYNEQFF. In DNA, the CDR3 is TGTGCCAGCAGCTTCCCTGACGGGGGTTACAATGAGCAGTTCTTC. The chain links TRBV5-4 to TRBJ2-1; tentative D call: TRBD2 (6 bases). CDR1 and CDR2 from the germline V gene are SGHNT and YYREEE (reference sequence). The CDR3 sequence is 15 residues long. Trimming took off 2 bases at V and 4 bases at J, with 13 bases between the two ends.

There are many counts of this clonotype. This chain joins TRBV3-1 and TRBJ1-5; possibly TRBD1 for D (5 bases). V was clipped by 0 bases and J by 6 bases, with 9 bases between them. The CDR3 sequence is 14 residues long. Germline V gene data show CDR1 as LGHDT and CDR2 as YNNKEL (reference sequence). The CDR3 DNA reads TGTGCCAGCAGCCAAGATCTTGGGGGTCAGCCCCAGCATTTT. Protein product: CASSQDLGGQPQHF.

Concerning this clonotype: This CDR3 fails to terminate in the conserved phenylalanine or tryptophan, so it likely reflects a read error. Because the CDR3's place on the DNA is in doubt, the DNA is left out and the CDR3 is given as listed by TCRdb. The chain joins TRBV9 to TRBJ1-2. Looked up from germline, CDR1 is SGDLS and CDR2 is YYNGEE. Inclusive of both ends, the CDR3 amounts to 12 amino acids. Here the CDR3 reads CASSSHGELNSE.

The chain has TRBV5-2 and TRBJ1-1. TRBV5-2 is an annotated pseudogene. The CDR3 length is 14 residues. The CDR3, as DNA: TGTGCCACCACCCGGGAGGGGAAGCCCGCTGAAGCTTTCTTT. Its translation: CATTREGKPAEAFF.

This clonotype came up a few times. The chain uses TRBV20-1 and TRBJ1-6; D call uncertain. Trimming pared 0 bases from V and 7 bases from J, leaving 16 bases between. The CDR3 length is 16 residues. Germline V gene data show CDR1 as DFQATT and CDR2 as SNEGSKA (reference sequence). Written as DNA, the CDR3 is TGCAGTGCTAGAGATATTGGGGAGTCGGTGAATTCACCCCTCCACTTT. Its translation is CSARDIGESVNSPLHF.

Ten or more counts support this clonotype. This sequence joins TRBV5-1 and TRBJ2-7, with 11 bases fitting TRBD1. Germline lookup yields CDR1 SGHRS and CDR2 YFSETQ. With 0 bases clipped from V and 2 bases from J, the junction kept 1 base outside the gene matches. CDR3 length: 15 residues. The DNA for the CDR3 is TGCGCCAGCAGCTTGGCGGGACAGGGGGCCTACGAGCAGTACTTC. This encodes CASSLAGQGAYEQYF.